The sequence of this T cell receptor beta chain was determined in a study of blood T cell repertoires in COVID-19. Recruits, aged roughly 18 to 90 years, lived in about two dozen US areas. Cohort placement rested on clinical history that participants reported themselves. As originally analysed: Estimation of nucleated cell counts was performed using reference gene primer amplification. Assay: immunoSEQ multiplex PCR; the TCRdb copy retains only in-frame clones and omits some. That table supplies the V and J calls and clone size; D and trimming were determined from the DNA. The table records some 100,000 clones, approximately 83% of them present only once. The V gene end was trimmed by 0 bases and the J gene end by 0 bases; junction bases not matched to a gene: 2. Germline assignment: CDR1 MNHEY and CDR2 SVGAGI. This CDR3 comprises 15 residues.

This TCR was sampled from a woman between 45 and 60 years old who had recovered from COVID-19. The chain uses TRBV6-5 and TRBJ2-7; 7 bases line up with TRBD1. The specimen was PBMCs or T cells enriched from blood (not recorded which). The CDR3 here is CASSYSWDSSYEQYF. CDR3 nucleotide sequence: TGTGCCAGCAGTTACTCCTGGGACAGCTCCTACGAGCAGTACTTC.